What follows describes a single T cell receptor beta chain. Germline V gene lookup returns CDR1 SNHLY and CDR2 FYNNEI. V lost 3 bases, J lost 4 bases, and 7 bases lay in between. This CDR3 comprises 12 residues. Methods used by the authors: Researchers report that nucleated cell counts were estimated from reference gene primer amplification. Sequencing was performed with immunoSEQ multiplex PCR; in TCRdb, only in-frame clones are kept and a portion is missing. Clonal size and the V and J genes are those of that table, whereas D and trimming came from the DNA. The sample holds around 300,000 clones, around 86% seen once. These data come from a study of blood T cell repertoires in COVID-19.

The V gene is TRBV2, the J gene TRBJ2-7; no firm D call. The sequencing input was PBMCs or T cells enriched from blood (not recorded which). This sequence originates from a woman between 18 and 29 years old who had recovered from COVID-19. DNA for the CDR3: TGTGCCAGCAGTGAGTACCAGTACGAGCAGTACTTC. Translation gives CASSEYQYEQYF.